These T cell receptor beta chains were read from a single sample in a study of Graves' ophthalmopathy and Graves' hyperthyroidism. A single record per CDR3 protein comes from TCRdb applying MiXCR to the multiplex PCR reads. The top ten clones hold about 4% of a sample with about 590,000 distinct CDR3 sequences, approximately 37% of them seen once. Sequenced: peripheral blood or thyroid tissue (not recorded which). These receptors all stem from an adult man with Graves' hyperthyroidism. Both conserved end residues are part of each CDR3. The order of the fields is J gene, V gene, clone size, D gene, CDR3 protein, CDR3 DNA. A D gene is named only where the DNA matches it firmly. The size of a clone is reported for some rows only, either as once, few or many, or as a class for expanded clones.

TRBJ1-1 | TRBV4-2 | . | . | CASSQEGGRIVTEAFF | TGTGCCAGCAGCCAAGAAGGCGGAAGGATTGTCACTGAAGCTTTCTTT
TRBJ1-1 | TRBV12-3/TRBV12-4 | many | TRBD1 | CASSPQGNLNTEAFF | TGTGCCAGCAGCCCACAGGGGAACCTGAACACTGAAGCTTTCTTT
TRBJ1-6 | TRBV2 | . | . | CATSDSYSYNSPLHF | TGTGCCACTTCCGACAGCTACTCCTATAATTCACCCCTCCACTTT
TRBJ2-2 | TRBV12-3/TRBV12-4 | few | TRBD1 | CASSMGQGRTGELFF | TGTGCCAGCAGTATGGGACAGGGACGGACCGGGGAGCTGTTTTTT
TRBJ1-4 | TRBV29-1 | . | . | CSLGRGEKLFF | TGCAGCTTAGGCCGAGGTGAAAAACTGTTTTTT
TRBJ1-5 | TRBV28 | . | . | CASSFPERSNQPQHF | TGTGCCAGCAGTTTCCCAGAGAGAAGCAATCAGCCCCAGCATTTT
TRBJ1-2 | TRBV6-5 | many | . | CAARTENYGYTF | TGTGCCGCGAGGACAGAGAACTATGGCTACACCTTC
TRBJ1-6 | TRBV12-3/TRBV12-4 | few | . | CASNQGNNSPLHF | TGTGCCAGCAACCAGGGTAACAATTCACCCCTCCACTTT
TRBJ1-1 | TRBV10-3 | . | . | CAIRMSGGAEAFF | TGTGCCATCAGAATGAGCGGGGGGGCTGAAGCTTTCTTT
TRBJ1-5 | TRBV10-3 | . | . | CAISGGNNQPQHF | TGTGCCATCAGTGGGGGCAACAATCAGCCCCAGCATTTT
TRBJ2-5 | TRBV29-1 | . | . | CSVEGRNQETQYF | TGCAGCGTTGAGGGGAGGAACCAAGAGACCCAGTACTTC
TRBJ1-1 | TRBV12-3/TRBV12-4 | many | . | CASSLGLGRGNTEAFF | TGTGCCAGCAGCCTGGGGCTGGGCAGGGGGAACACTGAAGCTTTCTTT
TRBJ2-3 | TRBV6-1 | . | . | CASSEATDTQYF | TGTGCCAGCAGTGAAGCCACAGATACGCAGTATTTT
TRBJ2-7 | TRBV29-1 | . | TRBD2 | CSVAGLALTYEQYF | TGCAGCGTTGCCGGACTAGCGCTTACCTACGAGCAGTACTTC
TRBJ1-1 | TRBV7-9 | many | . | CASSFQGRAEAFF | TGTGCCAGCAGCTTCCAGGGTCGAGCTGAAGCTTTCTTT
TRBJ2-7 | TRBV7-7 | many | TRBD2 | CASSLGLAGDYEQYF | TGTGCTAGCAGCTTGGGACTAGCGGGAGACTACGAGCAGTACTTC
TRBJ1-6 | TRBV10-3 | . | . | CAITRDGGNSPLHF | TGTGCCATCACCCGGGACGGCGGAAATTCACCCCTCCACTTT
TRBJ1-2 | TRBV27 | . | . | CASRKKGGLYGYTF | TGTGCCAGCAGGAAGAAGGGGGGACTATATGGCTACACCTTC
TRBJ2-5 | TRBV7-9 | many | TRBD2 | CASSAGLAVETQYF | TGTGCCAGCAGCGCCGGACTAGCGGTGGAGACCCAGTACTTC
TRBJ1-1 | TRBV19 | many | . | CASSIGRGPNTEAFF | TGTGCCAGTAGTATAGGCAGGGGACCTAACACTGAAGCTTTCTTT
TRBJ2-5 | TRBV6-1 | many | TRBD2 | CASSPRLAGETQYF | TGTGCCAGCAGCCCCAGACTAGCGGGAGAGACCCAGTACTTC
TRBJ2-5 | TRBV28 | few | TRBD2 | CASRPPGLGGETQYF | TGTGCCAGCAGGCCCCCGGGACTAGGTGGGGAGACCCAGTACTTC
TRBJ2-7 | TRBV10-3 | few | TRBD2 | CAISEPGTSGSYEQYF | TGTGCCATCAGTGAACCCGGGACTAGCGGGAGCTACGAGCAGTACTTC
TRBJ1-2 | TRBV29-1 | . | . | CSVSTGDGVYGYTF | TGCAGCGTTTCTACAGGAGACGGGGTATATGGCTACACCTTC
TRBJ2-1 | TRBV25-1 | . | TRBD2 | CASRKSGRDNEQFF | TGTGCCAGCAGGAAGAGCGGGAGAGACAATGAGCAGTTCTTC
TRBJ1-1 | TRBV7-9 | many | TRBD1 | CASSSRDRGAEAFF | TGTGCCAGCAGCAGCCGGGACAGGGGCGCTGAAGCTTTCTTT
TRBJ2-5 | TRBV7-3 | . | . | CASSNRDNNQPQYF | TGTGCCAGCAGTAACCGGGACAACAATCAGCCCCAGTACTTC
TRBJ2-6 | TRBV19 | many | TRBD1 | CASTVTGAGANVLTF | TGTGCCAGTACCGTTACAGGGGCTGGGGCCAACGTCCTGACTTTC
TRBJ1-5 | TRBV10-3 | many | . | CAISPGDGNQPQHF | TGTGCCATCAGCCCAGGGGACGGCAATCAGCCCCAGCATTTT